The 26 T cell receptor beta chains reported below all come from one sample, sequenced in a study of OX40 agonist ivuxolimab in advanced cancers. The library relied on the immunoSEQ multiplex PCR assay. The table comes from immuneACCESS by way of TCRdb, which keeps in-frame sequences with V and J called. Part of the clones is missing from these tables; in studies checked, under half for an unresolved V gene and the rest for unknown reasons. Within this sample are roughly 56,000 clones, with 70% to 90% of them counted one time only. The ten largest clones add up to more than 0.5% of the sample. The sequenced sample was CD4+ or CD8+ T cells sorted from blood, obtained in a trial of the OX40 agonist ivuxolimab. Receptors were obtained from an adult with an advanced solid tumor such as melanoma, head and neck, liver or kidney cancer.

This clone was observed a single time. This chain links TRBV5-6 with TRBJ2-7, with no clear D. CDR1 is SGHDT and CDR2 is YYEEEE in the germline V gene. This CDR3 comprises 15 residues. The V and J ends lost 4 bases and 1 base respectively, with 15 bases between them. The CDR3 spells CASSPSYEPSYEQYF. In nucleotides, the CDR3 is TGTGCCAGCAGCCCGAGTTACGAACCTTCCTACGAGCAGTACTTC. Full variable domain (missing parts from reference TRBV5-6 and TRBJ2-7): DAGVTQSPTHLIKTRGQQVTLRCSPKSGHDTVSWYQQALGQGPQFIFQYYEEEERQRGNFPDRFSGHQFPNYSSELNVNALLLGDSALYLCASSPSYEPSYEQYFGPGTRLTVT.

The J gene is TRBJ2-7, the V gene TRBV28, with D unclear. Germline assignment: CDR1 MDHEN and CDR2 SYDVKM. The CDR3 consists of 11 residues. The V gene lost 6 bases and the J gene lost 4 bases, with 7 bases spanning the gap. DNA for the CDR3: TGTGCCAGCAGCTCGAGATACGAGCAGTACTTC. Residues: CASSSRYEQYF.

V is TRBV10-3 and J is TRBJ1-4, with D tentatively TRBD1 (5 bases). V shed 6 bases and J shed 1 base, with 9 bases lying between them. The CDR3 consists of 14 residues. The germline V gene has CDR1 ENHRY and CDR2 SYGVKD. The CDR3 sequence: CAISPGGTNEKLFF. CDR3 DNA: TGTGCCATCAGCCCGGGGGGAACTAATGAAAAACTGTTTTTT.

As DNA, the CDR3 is TGTGCCAGCAGCCCACAGGCAACTAACTATGGCTACACCTTC. Residues: CASSPQATNYGYTF. The chain employs TRBV5-4 and TRBJ1-2; maybe TRBD1 (5 bases). Germline V gene data show CDR1 as SGHNT and CDR2 as YYREEE (reference sequence). V was pared by 4 bases and J by 0 bases, with 10 bases between. The CDR3 is made up of 14 amino acids.

Only a few counts were recorded for this clone. The chain uses TRBV5-1 and TRBJ2-1; possible D gene TRBD2, 5 bases. Germline V CDR1 and CDR2: SGHRS, YFSETQ. CDR3 length: 12 amino acids. V was trimmed by 1 base and J by 8 bases, leaving 7 bases between them. The CDR3 protein is CASSLPGYEQFF. The CDR3 DNA sequence: TGCGCCAGCAGCTTGCCGGGGTATGAGCAGTTCTTC.

The chain carries TRBV28 and TRBJ2-5; possibly TRBD1 or TRBD2 for D (5 bases each). The V end lost 7 bases, the J end lost 4 bases, and 22 bases lay between the germline ends. CDR1 MDHEN and CDR2 SYDVKM come from the germline V gene. The CDR3 is 16 amino acids. CDR3 nucleotides: TGTGCCAGCATTCCGATGGGGACCCTGGGACGAGAGACCCAGTACTTC. Residues: CASIPMGTLGRETQYF.

This chain uses TRBV5-1 with TRBJ2-5; 9 nucleotides line up with TRBD2. With V trimmed by 2 bases and J by 0 bases, 23 bases remained unmatched. The CDR3 loop spans 22 amino acids. Germline V gene sequence: CDR1 SGHRS, CDR2 YFSETQ. The CDR3 DNA reads as TGCGCCAGCAGCTTTAAAGTTGTGGGTAGCGGGAGTATTGGGTCGGACCAAGAGACCCAGTACTTC. It translates to CASSFKVVGSGSIGSDQETQYF. The whole variable domain, remainder taken from reference TRBV5-1 and TRBJ2-5, is KAGVTQTPRYLIKTRGQQVTLSCSPISGHRSVSWYQQTPGQGLQFLFEYFSETQRNKGNFPGRFSGRQFSNSRSEMNVSTLELGDSALYLCASSFKVVGSGSIGSDQETQYFGPGTRLLVL.

DNA of the CDR3: TGTGCCTGGAGTCCAGGGTTGTTGGCTGCCTACAATGAGCAGTTCTTC. Translated, it gives CAWSPGLLAAYNEQFF. J is TRBJ2-1 and V is TRBV30; the D gene is possibly TRBD1 (5 bases). V lost 2 bases, J lost 2 bases, and 16 bases lay in between. This CDR3 has 16 residues. The V gene's germline CDR1 is GTSNPN and CDR2 SVGIG (reference sequence).

V and J are TRBV2 and TRBJ2-2; 8 bases fit TRBD1. From germline, CDR1 is SNHLY and CDR2 FYNNEI. The CDR3 has 16 residues. V was pared by 7 bases and J by 0 bases, with 7 bases of the junction left unmatched. DNA for the CDR3: TGTGCCAGCACCCTAACACAGGGGGCGAACACCGGGGAGCTGTTTTTT. It encodes CASTLTQGANTGELFF.

This clone was seen once. The chain links TRBV7-3 to TRBJ2-1; 12 positions match TRBD2. CDR1 and CDR2 from the germline V gene are SGHTA and FQGTGA. CDR3 length equals 15 residues. V was clipped by 5 bases and J by 7 bases; unmatched bases: 6. The CDR3 nucleotides read TGTGCCAGCAGCCCGGGACTAGCGGGTCCTAATGAGCAGTTCTTC. Amino acid sequence: CASSPGLAGPNEQFF.

V gene TRBV10-3 combines with J gene TRBJ2-1; the match to TRBD2 covers 10 bases. J gave up 2 bases and V 8 bases, and 6 bases lay outside the gene matches. The CDR3 is made up of 15 amino acids. Germline loops: CDR1 ENHRY, CDR2 SYGVKD. This CDR3 reads CAIAASGSTYNEQFF. In nucleotides, the CDR3 is TGTGCCATCGCAGCTAGCGGGAGTACCTACAATGAGCAGTTCTTC.

This clone was detected a few times. The chain employs TRBV28 and TRBJ2-1, with a weak D call TRBD1 (6 bases). Germline CDR1 MDHEN, CDR2 SYDVKM. Trimming left V 2 bases short and J 2 bases short, with 16 bases between. The CDR3 is made up of 17 amino acids. The CDR3 sequence: CASSLLGARTTYNEQFF. The CDR3 DNA reads as TGTGCCAGCAGTTTACTGGGGGCGCGTACTACCTACAATGAGCAGTTCTTC.

On this clone itself: Within the sample, other DNA sequences also encode this same CDR3. This rearrangement joins TRBV6-6 to TRBJ2-1; 12 positions agree with TRBD2. With V trimmed by 5 bases and J by 10 bases, 9 bases remained unmatched. This CDR3 is built from 15 residues. Germline V CDR1 and CDR2: MNHNY, SVGAGI (reference sequence). The CDR3 sequence: CASSPSGRALGEQFF. The CDR3 DNA follows: TGTGCCAGCAGTCCTAGCGGGAGGGCCCTCGGAGAGCAGTTCTTC.

The chain employs TRBV15 and TRBJ2-3; maybe TRBD1 (5 bases). Trimming removed 5 bases at V and 2 bases at J, with 11 bases between. CDR1 is LNHNV, CDR2 YYDKDF, per germline (reference sequence). The CDR3 runs to 14 residues. Here the CDR3 reads CATSWGTDTDTQYF. The CDR3 DNA reads as TGTGCCACCAGCTGGGGCACCGACACAGATACGCAGTATTTT. Filled out from reference TRBV15 and TRBJ2-3, the complete variable domain reads DAMVIQNPRYQVTQFGKPVTLSCSQTLNHNVMYWYQQKSSQAPKLLFHYYDKDFNNEADTPDNFQSRRPNTSFCFLDIRSPGLGDTAMYLCATSWGTDTDTQYFGPGTRLTVL.

Only one count was recorded for this clone. The rearrangement joins TRBV28 to TRBJ1-2, with D perhaps TRBD1 (5 bases). Germline V CDR1 and CDR2: MDHEN, SYDVKM. The V and J ends lost 2 bases and 9 bases respectively, with 16 bases between them. The CDR3 extends over 14 amino acids. CDR3 bases: TGTGCCAGCAGTTTACCAACTCCGGGACCGCGCTACACCTTC. Translating it yields CASSLPTPGPRYTF.

This chain joins TRBV19 and TRBJ1-1; D gene uncertain. CDR1 is LNHDA, CDR2 SQIVND, per germline (reference sequence). The CDR3 totals 13 residues. V was cut by 0 bases and J by 5 bases, with 7 bases left in between. CDR3 region: CASSIDRWTEAFF. The CDR3 region has the DNA TGTGCCAGTAGTATAGACAGGTGGACTGAAGCTTTCTTT.

The V gene is TRBV28, the J gene TRBJ2-1; D is unclear. Germline CDR1 MDHEN, CDR2 SYDVKM. Trimming left V 6 bases short and J 3 bases short, with 3 bases between. There are 11 residues in the CDR3. CDR3 DNA: TGTGCCAGCAGCCTCTACAATGAGCAGTTCTTC. It specifies CASSLYNEQFF.

The chain uses TRBV5-1 and TRBJ2-1, with 9 bases identical to TRBD1. CDR1 and CDR2 (germline): SGHRS, YFSETQ. V shed 3 bases, J shed 4 bases, and the junction held 5 bases outside the gene matches. The CDR3 extends over 15 amino acids. This CDR3 is CASSWDRVWYNEQFF. The CDR3 DNA is TGCGCCAGCAGCTGGGACAGGGTTTGGTACAATGAGCAGTTCTTC.

The gene calls are TRBV15 and TRBJ2-5; D is uncertain. V gave up 1 base and J gave up 0 bases, with 12 bases separating them. CDR1 and CDR2 from the germline V gene are LNHNV and YYDKDF (reference sequence). This CDR3 is built from 16 residues. In nucleotides, the CDR3 is TGTGCCACCAGCAGAGGTTCTCGAGCGTACCAAGAGACCCAGTACTTC. Translated, it gives CATSRGSRAYQETQYF.

The J gene is TRBJ2-1, the V gene TRBV5-5; TRBD2 matches at 7 bases. The germline CDR1 and CDR2 sequences are SGHKS and YYEKEE (reference sequence). V dropped 0 bases and J dropped 4; count of bases not matched to a gene: 4. The CDR3 has 15 amino acids. In nucleotides, the CDR3 is TGTGCCAGCAGCTTGGAGCCTAGCGGATACAATGAGCAGTTCTTC. This encodes CASSLEPSGYNEQFF.

The sample holds one count of this clone. The chain links TRBV14 to TRBJ2-7, with D unclear. V lost 0 bases to trimming and J lost 7 bases, with 10 bases between them. Germline values: CDR1 SGHDN, CDR2 FVKESK. The length of the CDR3 is 13 residues. CDR3 in DNA: TGTGCCAGCAGCCAAGATCTGGGGTGGGAGCAGTACTTC. The encoded protein is CASSQDLGWEQYF.

The chain recombines TRBV30 with TRBJ1-1, with D unclear. The germline CDR1 and CDR2 sequences are GTSNPN and SVGIG (reference sequence). The CDR3 totals 12 residues. The V end lost 2 bases, the J end lost 8 bases, and 12 bases lay between the germline ends. Written as DNA, the CDR3 is TGTGCCTGGAGTAAGACCGGGCCCGAAGCTTTCTTT. This sequence encodes CAWSKTGPEAFF.

This chain links TRBV6-1 with TRBJ2-5; D uncertain. Germline CDR1 is MNHNS and CDR2 is SASEGT. The V and J ends lost 3 bases and 2 bases respectively, with 16 bases between them. The CDR3 contains 16 residues. The CDR3 region has the DNA TGTGCCAGCAGTGATGATTGGGGTTTCGGGCAAGAGACCCAGTACTTC. Translating it yields CASSDDWGFGQETQYF.

This chain links TRBV6-5 with TRBJ2-1, with 8 bases aligning to TRBD2. The ends lost 4 bases at V and 0 bases at J; junction bases unmatched: 2. CDR3 length equals 15 residues. Germline V gene sequence: CDR1 MNHEY, CDR2 SVGAGI. The CDR3 spells CASSFTSGSYNEQFF. Here the CDR3 DNA reads TGTGCCAGCAGTTTCACTAGCGGCTCCTACAATGAGCAGTTCTTC.

This chain uses TRBV29-1 with TRBJ1-5, with D tentatively TRBD1 (5 bases). CDR3 length: 11 amino acids. CDR1 SQVTM and CDR2 ANQGSEA come from the germline V gene. V was shortened by 7 bases and J by 11 bases, with 15 bases between the two germline ends. The CDR3: CSADQGGTQHF. DNA for the CDR3: TGCAGCGCCGACCAGGGAGGGACCCAGCATTTT.

Comment on this clone: Other DNA sequences from this sample encode an identical CDR3 as well. The chain recombines TRBV2 with TRBJ1-4, with 11 nucleotides matching TRBD1. Per germline, CDR1 SNHLY and CDR2 FYNNEI. The CDR3 runs to 15 residues. The J segment lost 7 bases and the V segment lost 6 bases, leaving 7 bases of the junction unmatched. The CDR3 coding sequence is TGTGCCAGCAGGACCGGGACAGGGGGGGTTGAAAAACTGTTTTTT. Protein sequence: CASRTGTGGVEKLFF.